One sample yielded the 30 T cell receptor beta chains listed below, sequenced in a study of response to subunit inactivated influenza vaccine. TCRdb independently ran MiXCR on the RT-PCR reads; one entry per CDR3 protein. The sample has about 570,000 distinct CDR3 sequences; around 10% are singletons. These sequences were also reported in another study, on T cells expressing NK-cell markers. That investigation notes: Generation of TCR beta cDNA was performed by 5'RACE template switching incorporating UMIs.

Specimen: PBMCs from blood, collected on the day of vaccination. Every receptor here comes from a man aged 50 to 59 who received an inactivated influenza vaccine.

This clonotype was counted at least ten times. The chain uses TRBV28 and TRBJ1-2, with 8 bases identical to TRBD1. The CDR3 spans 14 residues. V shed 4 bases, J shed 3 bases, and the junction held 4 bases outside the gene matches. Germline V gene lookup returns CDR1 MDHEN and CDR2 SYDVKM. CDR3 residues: CASSSPGQDYGYTF. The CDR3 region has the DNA TGTGCCAGCAGTTCTCCGGGACAGGACTATGGCTACACCTTC.

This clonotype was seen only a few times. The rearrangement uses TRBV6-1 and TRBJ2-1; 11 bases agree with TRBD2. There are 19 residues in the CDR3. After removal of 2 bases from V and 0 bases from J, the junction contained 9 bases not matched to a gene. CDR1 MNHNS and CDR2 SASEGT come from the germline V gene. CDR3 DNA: TGTGCCAGCAGTGAAAAGGGTCTAGCGGGGGGCCGCTCCTACAATGAGCAGTTCTTC. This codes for CASSEKGLAGGRSYNEQFF.

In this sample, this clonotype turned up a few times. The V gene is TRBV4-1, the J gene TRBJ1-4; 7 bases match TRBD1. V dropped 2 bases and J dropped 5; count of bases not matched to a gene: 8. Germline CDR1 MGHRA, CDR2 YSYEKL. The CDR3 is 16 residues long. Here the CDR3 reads CASSQTPGQRNEKLFF. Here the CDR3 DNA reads TGCGCCAGCAGCCAAACGCCGGGACAGAGGAATGAAAAACTGTTTTTT.

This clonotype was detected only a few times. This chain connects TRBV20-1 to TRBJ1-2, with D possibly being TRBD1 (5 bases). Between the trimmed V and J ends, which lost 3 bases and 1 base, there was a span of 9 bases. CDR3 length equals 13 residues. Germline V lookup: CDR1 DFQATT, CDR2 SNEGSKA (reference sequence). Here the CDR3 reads CSARGTFNYGYTF. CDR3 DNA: TGCAGTGCTAGGGGGACCTTTAACTATGGCTACACCTTC.

The DNA of the CDR3 is TGCGCCAGCAGCTTGGAGGGGTACGACAATGAGCAGTTCTTC. This codes for CASSLEGYDNEQFF. This chain joins TRBV5-1 and TRBJ2-1; TRBD1 might be the D (5 bases). Trimming shortened V by 0 bases and J by 5 bases, and 9 bases separated the two germline ends. Germline V lookup: CDR1 SGHRS, CDR2 YFSETQ. The CDR3 runs 14 residues.

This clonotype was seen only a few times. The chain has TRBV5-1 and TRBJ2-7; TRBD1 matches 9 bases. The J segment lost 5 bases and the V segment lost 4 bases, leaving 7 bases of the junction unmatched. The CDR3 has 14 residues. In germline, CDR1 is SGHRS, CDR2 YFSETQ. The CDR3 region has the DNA TGCGCCAGCAGCAGCGGACAGGGGCCGAACGAGCAGTACTTC. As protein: CASSSGQGPNEQYF.

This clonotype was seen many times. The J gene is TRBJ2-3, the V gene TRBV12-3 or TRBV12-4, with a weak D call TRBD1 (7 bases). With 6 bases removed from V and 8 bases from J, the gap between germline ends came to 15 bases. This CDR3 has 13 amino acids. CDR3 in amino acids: CASRFNRGGTQYF. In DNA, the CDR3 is TGTGCCAGCAGATTTAACAGGGGAGGTACGCAGTATTTT.

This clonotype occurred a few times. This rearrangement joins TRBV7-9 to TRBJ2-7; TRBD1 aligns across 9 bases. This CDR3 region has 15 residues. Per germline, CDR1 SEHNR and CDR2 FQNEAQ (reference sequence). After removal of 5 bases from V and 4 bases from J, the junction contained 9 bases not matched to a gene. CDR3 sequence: CASSRRDRERYEQYF. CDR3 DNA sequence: TGTGCCAGCAGCCGAAGGGACAGGGAACGGTACGAGCAGTACTTC.

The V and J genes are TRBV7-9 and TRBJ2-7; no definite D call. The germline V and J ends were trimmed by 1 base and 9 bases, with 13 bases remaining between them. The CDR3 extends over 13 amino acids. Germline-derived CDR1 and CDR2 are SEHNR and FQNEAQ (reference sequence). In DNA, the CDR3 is TGTGCCAGCAGCTTAGAGACCCGAGACCCGCAGTACTTC. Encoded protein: CASSLETRDPQYF.

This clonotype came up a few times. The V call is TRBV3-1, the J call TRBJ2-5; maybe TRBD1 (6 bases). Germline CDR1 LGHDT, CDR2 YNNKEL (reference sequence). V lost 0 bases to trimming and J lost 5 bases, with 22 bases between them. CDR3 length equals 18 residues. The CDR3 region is CASSQDSVRGYPRETQYF. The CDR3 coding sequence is TGTGCCAGCAGCCAAGATTCTGTCAGGGGATATCCTCGGGAGACCCAGTACTTC.

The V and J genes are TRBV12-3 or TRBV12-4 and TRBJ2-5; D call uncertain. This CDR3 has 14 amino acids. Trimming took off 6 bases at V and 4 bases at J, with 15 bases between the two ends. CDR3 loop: CASSLGVSPETQYF. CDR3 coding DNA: TGTGCCAGCAGCCTAGGTGTCAGCCCAGAGACCCAGTACTTC.

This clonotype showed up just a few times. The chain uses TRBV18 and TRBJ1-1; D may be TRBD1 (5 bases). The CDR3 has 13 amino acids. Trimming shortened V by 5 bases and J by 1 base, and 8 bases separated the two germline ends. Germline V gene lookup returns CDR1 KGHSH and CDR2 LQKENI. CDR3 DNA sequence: TGTGCCAGCTCAATCGGACAGAACACTGAAGCTTTCTTT. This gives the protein CASSIGQNTEAFF.

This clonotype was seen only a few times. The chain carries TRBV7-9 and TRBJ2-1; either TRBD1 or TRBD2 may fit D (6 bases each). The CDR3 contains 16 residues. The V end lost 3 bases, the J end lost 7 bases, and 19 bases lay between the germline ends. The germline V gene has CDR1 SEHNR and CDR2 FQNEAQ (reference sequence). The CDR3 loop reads CASSLGAPRGGNEQFF. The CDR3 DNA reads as TGTGCCAGCAGCTTGGGGGCCCCCAGGGGAGGAAATGAGCAGTTCTTC.

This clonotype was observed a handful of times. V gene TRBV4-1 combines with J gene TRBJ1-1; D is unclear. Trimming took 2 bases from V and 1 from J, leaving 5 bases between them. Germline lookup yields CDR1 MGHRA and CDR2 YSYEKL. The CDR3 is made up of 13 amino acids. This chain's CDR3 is CASSQLTNTEAFF. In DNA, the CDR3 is TGCGCCAGCAGCCAATTAACGAACACTGAAGCTTTCTTT.

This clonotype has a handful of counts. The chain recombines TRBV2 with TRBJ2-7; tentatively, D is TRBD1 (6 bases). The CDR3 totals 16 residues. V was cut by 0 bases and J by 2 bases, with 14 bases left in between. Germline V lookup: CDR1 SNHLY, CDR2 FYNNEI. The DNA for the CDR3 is TGTGCCAGCAGTGAAGCGGACAGTGCACACCCCTACGAGCAGTACTTC. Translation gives CASSEADSAHPYEQYF. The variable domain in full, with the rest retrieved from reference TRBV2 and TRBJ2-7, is EPEVTQTPSHQVTQMGQEVILRCVPISNHLYFYWYRQILGQKVEFLVSFYNNEISEKSEIFDDQFSVERPDGSNFTLKIRSTKLEDSAMYFCASSEADSAHPYEQYFGPGTRLTVT.

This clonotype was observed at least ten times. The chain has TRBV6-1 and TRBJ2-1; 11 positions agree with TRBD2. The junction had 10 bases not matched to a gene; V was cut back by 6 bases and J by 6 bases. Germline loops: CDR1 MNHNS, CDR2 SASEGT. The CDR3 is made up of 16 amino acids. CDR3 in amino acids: CASRLRGTSGINEQFF. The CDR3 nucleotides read TGTGCCAGCAGGCTACGAGGGACTAGCGGAATCAATGAGCAGTTCTTC.

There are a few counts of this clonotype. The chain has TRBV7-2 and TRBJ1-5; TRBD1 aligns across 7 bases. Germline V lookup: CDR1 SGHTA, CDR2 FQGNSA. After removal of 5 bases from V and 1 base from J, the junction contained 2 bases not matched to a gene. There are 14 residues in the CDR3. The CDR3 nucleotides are TGTGCCAGCAGCCGGGGACAGAGCAATCAGCCCCAGCATTTT. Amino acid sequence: CASSRGQSNQPQHF.

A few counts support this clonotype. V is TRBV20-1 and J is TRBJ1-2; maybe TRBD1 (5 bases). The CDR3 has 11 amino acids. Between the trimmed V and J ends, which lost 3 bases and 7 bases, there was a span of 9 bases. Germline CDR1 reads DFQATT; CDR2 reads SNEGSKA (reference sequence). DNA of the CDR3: TGCAGTGCTAGGGTCCAGGGTGGCTACACCTTC. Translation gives CSARVQGGYTF.

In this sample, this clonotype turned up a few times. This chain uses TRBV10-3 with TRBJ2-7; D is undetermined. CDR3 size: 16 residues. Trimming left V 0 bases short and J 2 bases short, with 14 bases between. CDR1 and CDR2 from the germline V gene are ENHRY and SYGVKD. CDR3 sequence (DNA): TGTGCCATCAGTGAGTCGAAGGTAGTTAATACCTACGAGCAGTACTTC. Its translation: CAISESKVVNTYEQYF.

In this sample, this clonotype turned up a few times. The CDR3, as DNA: TGTGCCAGCAGAGCCGGGACTAGCGGACAAGAGACCCAGTACTTC. This gives the protein CASRAGTSGQETQYF. This rearrangement joins TRBV2 to TRBJ2-5; 11 nucleotides agree with TRBD2. Germline V lookup: CDR1 SNHLY, CDR2 FYNNEI. The length of the CDR3 is 15 residues. With 6 bases clipped from V and 2 bases from J, the junction kept 5 bases outside the gene matches.

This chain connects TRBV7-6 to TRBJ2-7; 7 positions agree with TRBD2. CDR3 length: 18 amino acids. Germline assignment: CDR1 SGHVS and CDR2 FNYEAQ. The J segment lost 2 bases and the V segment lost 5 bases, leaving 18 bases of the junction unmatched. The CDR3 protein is CASSGPASGRGITYEQYF. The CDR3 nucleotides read TGTGCCAGCAGCGGTCCTGCCTCGGGGAGGGGAATAACCTACGAGCAGTACTTC.

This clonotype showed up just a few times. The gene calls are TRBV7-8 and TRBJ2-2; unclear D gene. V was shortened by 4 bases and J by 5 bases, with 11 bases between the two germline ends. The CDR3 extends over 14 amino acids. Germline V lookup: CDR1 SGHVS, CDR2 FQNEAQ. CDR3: CASSSQHRTGELFF. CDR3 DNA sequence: TGTGCCAGCAGCTCACAACACCGGACCGGGGAGCTGTTTTTT. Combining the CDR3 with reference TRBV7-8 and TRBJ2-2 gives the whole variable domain GAGVSQSPRYKVAKRGQDVALRCDPISGHVSLFWYQQALGQGPEFLTYFQNEAQLDKSGLPSDRFFAERPEGSVSTLKIQRTQQEDSAVYLCASSSQHRTGELFFGEGSRLTVL.

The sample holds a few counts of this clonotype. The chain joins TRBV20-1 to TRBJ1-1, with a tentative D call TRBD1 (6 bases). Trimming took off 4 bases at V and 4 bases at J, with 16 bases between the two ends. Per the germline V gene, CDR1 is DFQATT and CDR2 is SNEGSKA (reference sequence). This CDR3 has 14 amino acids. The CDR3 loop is CSATGRGSLTEAFF. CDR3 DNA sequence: TGCAGTGCTACGGGCAGGGGATCTCTCACTGAAGCTTTCTTT.

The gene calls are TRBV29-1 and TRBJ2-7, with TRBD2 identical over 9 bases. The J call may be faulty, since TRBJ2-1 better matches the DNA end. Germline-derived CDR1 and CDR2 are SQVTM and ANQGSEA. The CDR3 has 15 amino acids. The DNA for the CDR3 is TGCAGCGTTGAAGGGCTAGCGGGGAACTCCTACGAGCAGTTCTTC. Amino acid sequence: CSVEGLAGNSYEQFF.

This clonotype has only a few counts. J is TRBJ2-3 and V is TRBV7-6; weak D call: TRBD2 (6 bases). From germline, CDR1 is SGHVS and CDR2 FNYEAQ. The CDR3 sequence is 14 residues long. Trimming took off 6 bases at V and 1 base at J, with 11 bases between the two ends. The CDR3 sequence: CASRMASGTDTQYF. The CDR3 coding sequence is TGTGCCAGCAGAATGGCTAGCGGCACAGATACGCAGTATTTT.

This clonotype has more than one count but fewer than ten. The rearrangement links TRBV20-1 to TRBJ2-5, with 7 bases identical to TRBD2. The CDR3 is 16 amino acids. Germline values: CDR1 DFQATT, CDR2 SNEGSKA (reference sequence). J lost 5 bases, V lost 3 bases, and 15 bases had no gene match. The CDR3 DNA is TGCAGTGCTAGTGATCCTGTGGGGGGGAGCGGGGAGACCCAGTACTTC. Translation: CSASDPVGGSGETQYF.

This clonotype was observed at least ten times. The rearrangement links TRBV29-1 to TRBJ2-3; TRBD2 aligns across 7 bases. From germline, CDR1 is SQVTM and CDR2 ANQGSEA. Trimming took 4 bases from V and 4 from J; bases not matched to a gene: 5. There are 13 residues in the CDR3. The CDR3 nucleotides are TGCAGCGTTGGGGGCGGGGGTGCAGATACGCAGTATTTT. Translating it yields CSVGGGGADTQYF.

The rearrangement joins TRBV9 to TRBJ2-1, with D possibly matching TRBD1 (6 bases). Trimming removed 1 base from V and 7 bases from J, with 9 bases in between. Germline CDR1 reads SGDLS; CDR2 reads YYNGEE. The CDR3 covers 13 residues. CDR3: CASSVSGENEQFF. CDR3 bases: TGTGCCAGCAGCGTATCAGGGGAGAATGAGCAGTTCTTC.

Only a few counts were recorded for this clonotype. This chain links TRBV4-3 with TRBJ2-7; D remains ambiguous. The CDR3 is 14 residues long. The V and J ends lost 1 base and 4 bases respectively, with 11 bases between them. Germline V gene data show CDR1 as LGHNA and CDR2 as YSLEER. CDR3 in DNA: TGCGCCAGCAGCCAAGGCGATTCAGTATACGAGCAGTACTTC. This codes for CASSQGDSVYEQYF.

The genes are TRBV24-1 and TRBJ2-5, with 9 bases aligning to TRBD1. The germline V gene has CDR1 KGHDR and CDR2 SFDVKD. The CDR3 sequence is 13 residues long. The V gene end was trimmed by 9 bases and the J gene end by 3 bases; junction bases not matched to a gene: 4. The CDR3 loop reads CATRRTGEETQYF. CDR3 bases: TGTGCCACCCGACGGACAGGGGAAGAGACCCAGTACTTC.